Sequencing of this TCR beta chain was carried out in a study of T cells in Graves' hyperthyroidism and ophthalmopathy. Regarding the study as a whole: It was a median 6.5 months before onset that the model predicted ophthalmopathy.

Source material for PBMCs was around 10 ml fresh peripheral blood. The CDR3 regions of TCR beta were amplified from RNA transcripts. The study used the HTBI primer set for a first-round RT-PCR of the TCR CDR3. TCRdb re-called the multiplex PCR reads through MiXCR, storing one row per CDR3 protein. The sample lists about 700,000 distinct CDR3 sequences, around 15% occurring once. About this clonotype: What it recognizes is unknown.

This CDR3 is 14 amino acids long. V lost 7 bases to trimming and J lost 5 bases, with 18 bases between them. In germline, CDR1 is SGDLS, CDR2 YYNGEE. This chain uses TRBV9 with TRBJ1-1; D might be TRBD1 (5 bases). The receptor was isolated from a woman aged 18-30 years with Graves' hyperthyroidism. The sequenced material came from blood. The CDR3 is CASGRGAVSTEAFF. The CDR3 DNA sequence: TGTGCCAGCGGTCGGGGCGCGGTGTCGACTGAAGCTTTCTTT.